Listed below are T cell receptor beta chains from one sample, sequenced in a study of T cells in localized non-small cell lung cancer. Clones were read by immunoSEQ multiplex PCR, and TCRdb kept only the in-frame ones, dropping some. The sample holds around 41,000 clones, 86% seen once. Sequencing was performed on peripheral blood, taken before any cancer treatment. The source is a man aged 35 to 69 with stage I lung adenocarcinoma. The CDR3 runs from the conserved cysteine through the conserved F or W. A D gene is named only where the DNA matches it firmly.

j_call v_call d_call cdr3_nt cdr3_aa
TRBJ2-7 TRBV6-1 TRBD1 TGTGCCAGCAGTGAAGGATCAGGGGGCTACGAGCAGTACTTC CASSEGSGGYEQYF
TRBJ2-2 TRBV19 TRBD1 TGTGCCAGTACCCGGGACAGGGGAGCCGGGGAGCTGTTTTTT CASTRDRGAGELFF
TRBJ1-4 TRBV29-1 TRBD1 TGCAGCGTTAGGACAGGGGGGAATGAAAAACTGTTTTTT CSVRTGGNEKLFF
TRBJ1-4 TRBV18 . TGTGCCAGCTCACCAAGGTTGGCAGGGGCGTCTAGTAATGAAAAACTGTTTTTT CASSPRLAGASSNEKLFF
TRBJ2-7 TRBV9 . TGTGCCAGCAGCGTAGATCCAACGGGCTCCTACGAGCAGTACTTC CASSVDPTGSYEQYF
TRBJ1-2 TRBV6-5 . TGTGCCAGCAGTCCGAGGGGGAACTATGGCTACACCTTC CASSPRGNYGYTF
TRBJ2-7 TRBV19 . TGTGCCAGTAGTATAGGGGCAAACTACGAGCAGTACTTC CASSIGANYEQYF
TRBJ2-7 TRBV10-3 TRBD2 TGTGCCATCAGTGCAACGGTGACTAGCGGGAGTACCTACGAGCAGTACTTC CAISATVTSGSTYEQYF
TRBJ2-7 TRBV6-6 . TGTGCCAGCAGCCGAAACAGGGACGGGGTCGAGCAGTACTTC CASSRNRDGVEQYF
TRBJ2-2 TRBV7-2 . TGTGCCAGCAGCGTCGGGGACTACAGGGGGAGGGACACCGGGGAGCTGTTTTTT CASSVGDYRGRDTGELFF
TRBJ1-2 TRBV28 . TGTGCCAGCAGTTTATTAGTCAGCAACTATGGCTACACCTTC CASSLLVSNYGYTF
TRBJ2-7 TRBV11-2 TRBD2 TGTGCCAGCAGCTCTCGACCCACCGGGGAGGGCGAGCAGTACTTC CASSSRPTGEGEQYF
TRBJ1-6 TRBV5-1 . TGCGCCAGCAGCTTCCAGGGGAGTTCACCCCTCCACTTT CASSFQGSSPLHF
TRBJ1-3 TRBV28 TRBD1 TGTGCCAGCAGTTTCAAGGATGCCGGGACAGGGGGTGGAAACACCATATATTTT CASSFKDAGTGGGNTIYF
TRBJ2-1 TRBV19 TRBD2 TGTGCCAGTAGTACACTTTGGACTAGCGGCAATGAGCAGTTCTTC CASSTLWTSGNEQFF
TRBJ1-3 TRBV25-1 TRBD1 TGTGCCAGCAGTCAGACAGGGTTTGGAAACACCATATATTTT CASSQTGFGNTIYF
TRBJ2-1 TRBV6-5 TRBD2 TGTGCCAGCAGACTAGCGGGAGTAGATGAGCAGTTCTTC CASRLAGVDEQFF
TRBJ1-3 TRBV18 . TGTGCCAGCTCACCGGGACAACGTGTCTCTGGAAACACCATATATTTT CASSPGQRVSGNTIYF
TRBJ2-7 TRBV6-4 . TGTGCCAGCAGTGACATCGGACTGTCCTACGAGCAGTACTTC CASSDIGLSYEQYF
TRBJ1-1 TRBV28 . TGTGCCAGCAGTTACGGGACGACAAGAGAAGCTTTCTTT CASSYGTTREAFF
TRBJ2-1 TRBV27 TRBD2 TGTGCCAGCAGTTTATCCGGACTAGCTGAGCAGTTCTTC CASSLSGLAEQFF
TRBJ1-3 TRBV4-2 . TGTGCCAGCAGCCAAGATGCCGGGGTAGTCTCCGGAAACACCATATATTTT CASSQDAGVVSGNTIYF
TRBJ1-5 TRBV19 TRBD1 TGTGCCAGTAGTACTTCAGGGGGCGGTGGTCAGCCCCAGCATTTT CASSTSGGGGQPQHF
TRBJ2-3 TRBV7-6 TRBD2 TGTGCCAGCAGCTTAGAGGCGGTGATGACCGGGACTAGCGGGAGAACAGATACGCAGTATTTT CASSLEAVMTGTSGRTDTQYF
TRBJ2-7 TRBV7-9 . TGTGCCAGCGGGACATGGTCGGCCTACGAGCAGTACTTC CASGTWSAYEQYF
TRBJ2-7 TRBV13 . TGTGCCAGCAGCACAGGTAGGGCCTACGAGCAGTACTTC CASSTGRAYEQYF
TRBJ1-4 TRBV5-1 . TGCGCCAGCAGCGAACAGGGTGGTGAAAAACTGTTTTTT CASSEQGGEKLFF
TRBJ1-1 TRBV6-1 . TGTGCCAGCAGCAGCAGGGCGAACACTGAAGCTTTCTTT CASSSRANTEAFF
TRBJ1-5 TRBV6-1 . TGTGCCAGCACTTCCCAGGGAGACCAGCCCCAGCATTTT CASTSQGDQPQHF